In its sample, the clone carrying this T cell receptor (beta chain) was seen many times. Its antigen remains unknown. TCRdb itself ran the 5' RACE reads through MiXCR, one entry per CDR3 protein. The sample holds more than 150,000 distinct CDR3 sequences, around a sixth seen once. This sample stems from a study of CD8 T cells in ankylosing spondylitis. Study-wide findings and caveats: Seven or eight highly homologous variants formed a TCR beta motif that appeared characteristic of ankylosing spondylitis blood.

The CDR3 totals 14 residues. The junction had 9 bases not matched to a gene; V was cut back by 5 bases and J by 8 bases. Germline-derived CDR1 and CDR2 are MNHNS and SASEGT. This TCR was recovered from a male donor under 35 with ankylosing spondylitis or in good health (not recorded which). V and J are TRBV6-1 and TRBJ1-2, with TRBD1 identical over 9 bases. Sequenced material: blood, either unsorted or a sorted T cell fraction (not recorded which). CDR3 residues: CASSLLDRGMGYTF. The CDR3 coding sequence is TGTGCCAGCAGTCTTCTGGACAGGGGAATGGGCTACACCTTC.